This record concerns one T cell receptor beta chain sequence. Its antigen is not known. Sequencing relied on immunoSEQ assay v3.0, run at survey level. Some clones are missing from TCRdb's copy, which holds only in-frame ones; the method was immunoSEQ multiplex PCR. The table has 18,000 or so clones, about nine tenths seen once. This sample was taken from a study of long-term antiretroviral therapy in people with HIV. Study-level background: The immediate-ART recommendation dates to 2015, and the earliest samples predate it by about a decade. The study's findings and limits: Subsequent to ART, diversity was augmented yet persisted below that of transplant donor controls.

Germline lookup yields CDR1 MDHEN and CDR2 SYDVKM. Trimming at V came to 3 bases and at J to 5 bases, leaving 7 bases not matched to a gene. This CDR3 has 14 residues. J is TRBJ2-7 and V is TRBV28; 7 bases agree with TRBD2. Sequenced here: unsorted PBMCs, sampled 3 years after starting antiretroviral therapy. This clonotype originated in a man aged 50-60 years with HIV. CDR3 coding DNA: TGTGCCAGCAGTTTGCGCCAGGGAGGGCACGAGCAGTACTTC. It codes for CASSLRQGGHEQYF.